The clone carrying this T cell receptor (beta chain) was counted between two and nine times. No antigen is known for it. The data were taken from a study of T-cell memory formation after mild COVID-19. About the research overall: Clustering of TCRs was largely donor specific. Notes on the study in general: Among clones contracting day 15 to 85, CD4/CD8 was balanced, whereas later expanders leaned CD4+.

V was trimmed by 0 bases and J by 0 bases, leaving 5 bases between them. This CDR3 has 15 amino acids. Germline V gene lookup returns CDR1 KGHSH and CDR2 LQKENI. One entry per CDR3 protein, called by TCRdb with MiXCR from the 5' RACE reads. Altogether about 190,000 distinct CDR3 sequences are present, 18% being singletons, with the ten largest covering 2% to 3%. Sequencing input: PBMCs or a T cell subset sorted from them (not recorded which). The receptor was isolated from an adult woman who had mild COVID-19 (a few samples of this study predate the infection). Cell type and time point are not known. This chain joins TRBV18 and TRBJ2-2; D is unclear. The CDR3 nucleotides are TGTGCCAGCTCACCACCTCCCACGAACACCGGGGAGCTGTTTTTT. As protein: CASSPPPTNTGELFF.